A selection of T cell receptor beta chains follows, all from one sample in a study of STAT3 mutations in large granular lymphocyte leukemia. Data came from immunoSEQ multiplex PCR; TCRdb stores just in-frame clones and leaves some out. Altogether approximately 10,000 clones are present, about 50% being singletons, with the ten largest covering roughly 8.8%. The source material was peripheral blood mononuclear cells. Every receptor here comes from a boy younger than 18 with T-cell large granular lymphocyte leukemia. Some clones in this sample may be carry-over from other donors' samples. The conserved cysteine and the conserved F or W are not part of the CDR3 here.

j_call v_call cdr3_aa
TRBJ2-5 TRBV5-1 ASSKGAGQETQY
TRBJ2-1 TRBV5-6 ASSLVWGQLNEQF
TRBJ1-1 TRBV5-4 AILRDLNTEAF
TRBJ2-7 TRBV5-6 ASSPGSVSYEQY
TRBJ2-7 TRBV18 ASSPGAVSSYEQY
TRBJ2-7 TRBV5-1 ASKRESYEQY
TRBJ2-7 TRBV19 ASSILAPHAEQY
TRBJ1-2 TRBV7-9 ASSLSPGGSYGYT
TRBJ1-5 TRBV7-8 ASSLGRHLNQPQH
TRBJ2-3 TRBV9 ASSANNPDTQY
TRBJ2-1 TRBV29-1 SARTGEAEQF
TRBJ2-7 TRBV5-4 ASSRDRGSSYEQY
TRBJ2-7 TRBV7-2 ASSLYSSPSSYEQY
TRBJ1-4 TRBV5-5 ASSLGRAANEKLF
TRBJ2-7 TRBV5-1 ASSNGQGGPYEQY
TRBJ1-2 TRBV30 AWTPGTGVGYT
TRBJ2-3 TRBV5-1 ASSHGQGSDTQY
TRBJ2-3 TRBV29-1 SALTGISTDTQY
TRBJ1-6 TRBV27 ASRMTGRENSPLH
TRBJ1-6 TRBV5-1 ASSLSRTSSYNSPLH
TRBJ2-7 TRBV7-9 ASSSTGTGRHEQY
TRBJ1-6 TRBV30 AWRTGNWNSPLH
TRBJ2-7 TRBV7-9 ASSLEVSYEQY
TRBJ2-5 TRBV5-1 ASSSQGYQETQY
TRBJ1-6 TRBV5-3 ARSFRTPNHSYNSPLH
TRBJ2-7 TRBV9 ASSAASGRYEQY
TRBJ1-2 TRBV7-9 ASSLAGQDYGYT
TRBJ2-1 TRBV6-6 ASKLAEGGEQF
TRBJ2-7 TRBV12-5 ASGLGISYEQY
TRBJ2-1 TRBV13 ASSFLGLAGGPGYNEQF
TRBJ1-5 TRBV30 AWSGPGQHNQPQH
TRBJ2-1 TRBV7-9 ASSFGTRPNEQF
TRBJ2-7 TRBV7-9 ASSLPTDYEQY
TRBJ2-6 TRBV27 ASSFGANVLT
TRBJ2-7 TRBV30 AWATGGYEQY
TRBJ2-3 TRBV5-1 ASSSDGRSSTDTQY
TRBJ2-3 TRBV15 ATSRTSDPFGRGTQY
TRBJ1-6 TRBV27 ASTPWGSHSPLH
TRBJ1-1 TRBV6-1 ASSAAGRTEAF
TRBJ2-6 TRBV29-1 SVVAGANVLT
TRBJ2-7 TRBV30 AWSRVRTYEQY
TRBJ1-1 TRBV5-1 ASSLLTVMNTEAF
TRBJ1-2 TRBV27 ASSLSGQTYGYT
TRBJ1-4 TRBV5-1 ASSATTSGREKLF
TRBJ1-1 TRBV21-1 ASSNKMNTEAF
TRBJ1-2 TRBV5-1 ASSVTGQEVSNYGYT
TRBJ2-7 TRBV6-5 ASSYSESSYEQY
TRBJ1-2 TRBV29-1 SVELELTLGYGYT
TRBJ2-7 TRBV5-1 ASSLDNYEQY
TRBJ1-1 TRBV9 ASSAMNTEAF
TRBJ1-1 TRBV18 ASSREGLDTEAF
TRBJ1-5 TRBV30 AWSGGRNQPQH
TRBJ2-7 TRBV27 ASSPGPGLGSYEQY
TRBJ2-3 TRBV18 ASSPPSRSTDTQY
TRBJ1-5 TRBV6-5 ASSRTREQPQH
TRBJ2-1 TRBV30 AWSSGSSNEQF
TRBJ1-2 TRBV7-2 ASSLVLGPRTSGYT
TRBJ2-5 TRBV5-1 ASSTGQQETQY